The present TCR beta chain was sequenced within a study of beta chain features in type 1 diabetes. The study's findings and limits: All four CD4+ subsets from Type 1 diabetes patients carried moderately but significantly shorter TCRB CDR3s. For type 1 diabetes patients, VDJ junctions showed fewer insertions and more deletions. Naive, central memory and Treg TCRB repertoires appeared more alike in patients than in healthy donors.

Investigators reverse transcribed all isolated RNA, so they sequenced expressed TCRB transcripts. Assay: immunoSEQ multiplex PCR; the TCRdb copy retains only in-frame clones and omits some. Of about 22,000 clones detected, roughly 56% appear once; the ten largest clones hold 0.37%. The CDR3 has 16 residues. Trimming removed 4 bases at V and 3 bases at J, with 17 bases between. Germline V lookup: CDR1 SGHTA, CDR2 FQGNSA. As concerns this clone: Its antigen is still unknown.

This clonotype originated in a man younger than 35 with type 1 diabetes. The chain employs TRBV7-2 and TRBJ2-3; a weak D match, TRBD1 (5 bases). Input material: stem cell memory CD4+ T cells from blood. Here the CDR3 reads CASSSTVSFLTDTQYF. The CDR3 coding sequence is TGTGCCAGCAGCTCGACAGTTAGTTTTTTGACAGATACGCAGTATTTT.